This T cell receptor (beta chain) was retrieved from a study of Ad26.COV2.S vaccination and SARS-CoV-2 variants. Study as a whole: The authors gave Ad26.COV2.S intramuscularly, either once or twice 56 days apart.

Germline lookup yields CDR1 GTSNPN and CDR2 SVGIG (reference sequence). V was pared by 5 bases and J by 6 bases, with 9 bases of the junction left unmatched. This CDR3 is 13 amino acids long. With respect to this clone: Its antigen remains unidentified.

Regarding the study as a whole: Compared with placebo recipients, vaccine recipients had higher spike-specific TCR breadth.

The treatment: some 19 received Ad26.COV2.S at low or high dose, single or two shots; roughly five received placebo; per-sample allocation not given. Samples were taken on day 63 after the first vaccine or placebo injection. An 18-55-year-old adult in Boston served as donor. Wuhan-strain spike was delivered by a replication-incompetent Ad26 vector. Sequencing used immunoSEQ multiplex PCR; TCRdb keeps in-frame clones, though not all of them. The sample holds about 480,000 clones, roughly nine tenths seen once. The sequence was collected from a person aged 18 to 65 who received the Ad26.COV2.S COVID-19 vaccine or a placebo. This specimen was peripheral blood, taken in a trial of Ad26.COV2.S vaccine versus placebo. The genes are TRBV30 and TRBJ1-1, with 7 bases identical to TRBD1. The CDR3 protein is CAWGPGGKAEAFF. DNA for the CDR3: TGTGCCTGGGGGCCAGGGGGGAAGGCTGAAGCTTTCTTT.